In its sample, the clone carrying this TCR beta chain was seen many times. Library preparation for TCR beta used quantitative 5'-RACE with molecular barcodes. Via MiXCR, TCRdb re-called the 5' RACE reads, giving one row per CDR3 protein. The top ten hold 9.5% to 11% of the sample, which has about 190,000 distinct CDR3 sequences, approximately 13% seen once. Germline V gene data show CDR1 as DFQATT and CDR2 as SNEGSKA (reference sequence). V lost 5 bases, J lost 1 base, and 0 bases stayed unmatched. The CDR3 has 16 amino acids. This sample was taken from a study of CD8 T cells in ankylosing spondylitis.

The V call is TRBV20-1, the J call TRBJ2-6; 15 nucleotides line up with TRBD2. The sequenced sample consisted of blood, either unsorted or a sorted T cell fraction (not recorded which). The TCR was taken from a female donor with ankylosing spondylitis or in good health (not recorded which). DNA for the CDR3: TGCAGTGCTGGGACTAGCGGGAGGTCTGGGGCCAACGTCCTGACTTTC. Protein: CSAGTSGRSGANVLTF.